Below, 21 T cell receptor beta chains from the same sample are listed, as sequenced in a study of blood T cell repertoires in COVID-19. Generated by immunoSEQ multiplex PCR, the TCRdb table keeps only in-frame clones and is missing some. The sample consists of about 190,000 clones, almost 80% of them appearing once. Sequencing was done on a sample of peripheral blood. Source of these receptors: a man aged 55 to 69 with active or convalescent COVID-19.

V gene TRBV2 combines with J gene TRBJ2-2; 9 positions match TRBD1. With V trimmed by 10 bases and J by 4 bases, 7 bases remained unmatched. This CDR3 has 14 residues. Germline values: CDR1 SNHLY, CDR2 FYNNEI. The CDR3 DNA follows: TGTGCCACCCCAGACAGGGGGGGCACCGGGGAGCTGTTTTTT. This translates into CATPDRGGTGELFF.

The chain joins TRBV20-1 to TRBJ1-5; D is possibly TRBD1 (5 bases). The CDR3 length is 14 residues. With 3 bases removed from V and 2 bases from J, the gap between germline ends came to 11 bases. In germline, CDR1 is DFQATT, CDR2 SNEGSKA (reference sequence). CDR3 region: CSASRSRGNQPQHF. DNA for the CDR3: TGCAGTGCTAGTCGTAGCAGGGGCAATCAGCCCCAGCATTTT.

The genes are TRBV30 and TRBJ1-5, with 8 nucleotides matching TRBD1. After removal of 5 bases from V and 6 bases from J, the junction contained 3 bases not matched to a gene. Germline V gene data show CDR1 as GTSNPN and CDR2 as SVGIG (reference sequence). The CDR3 runs 12 residues. The CDR3 region has the DNA TGTGCCTGGGCGACAGGGGTTCAGCCCCAGCATTTT. Translating it yields CAWATGVQPQHF.

In this sample, this clone turned up once. The chain joins TRBV6-6 to TRBJ1-2, with D maybe TRBD1 (6 bases). The germline V gene has CDR1 MNHNY and CDR2 SVGAGI (reference sequence). The ends were cut back, 0 bases at V and 7 bases at J, with 18 bases in the middle. This CDR3 is built from 16 residues. This CDR3 is CASSYSAPNREGGYTF. The CDR3, as DNA: TGTGCCAGCAGTTACTCGGCCCCGAACAGGGAGGGTGGCTACACCTTC.

DNA for the CDR3: TGTGCCAGCAGCCCCCCCAGTTCCGGAGGGGTCGAGCAGTACTTC. Amino acids: CASSPPSSGGVEQYF. The J gene is TRBJ2-7, the V gene TRBV9; weak D call: TRBD2 (6 bases). Trimming left V 4 bases short and J 6 bases short, with 20 bases between. The CDR3 length is 15 residues. CDR1 SGDLS and CDR2 YYNGEE come from the germline V gene.

The chain uses TRBV3-1 (or the pseudogene TRBV3-2) and TRBJ2-7; 9 bases line up with TRBD2. Germline-derived CDR1 and CDR2 are LGHDT and YNNKEL (reference sequence). This CDR3 has 15 amino acids. Trimming removed 4 bases from V and 7 bases from J; junction bases left unmatched: 11. The CDR3 region is CASSPRLAAWGEQYF. CDR3 bases: TGTGCCAGCAGCCCCCGACTAGCGGCTTGGGGGGAGCAGTACTTC.

This chain connects TRBV30 to TRBJ1-4, with D unclear. The CDR3 has 14 residues. CDR1 and CDR2 (germline): GTSNPN, SVGIG (reference sequence). Between the trimmed V and J ends, which lost 5 bases and 5 bases, there was a span of 15 bases. CDR3 nucleotides: TGTGCCTGGGGAATTCGGCAGGCCAATGAAAAACTGTTTTTT. It translates to CAWGIRQANEKLFF.

This clone was seen a single time. The gene calls are TRBV28 and TRBJ2-7; possibly TRBD1 for D (7 bases). V lost 11 bases to trimming and J lost 1 base, with 15 bases between them. In germline, CDR1 is MDHEN, CDR2 SYDVKM. The CDR3 totals 13 residues. CDR3 residues: CALQPGGSYEQYF. CDR3 in DNA: TGTGCCCTCCAGCCAGGGGGGTCCTACGAGCAGTACTTC.

As concerns this clone: One end of the junction fails to match germline, which may point to a read error. The CDR3 nucleotides are TGTGCCAGCGGGGACACGAGACTAGCGAACCATTTT. It is translated as CASGDTRLANHF. This chain links TRBV6-5 with TRBJ2-2; TRBD2 matches at 8 bases. The V gene's germline CDR1 is MNHEY and CDR2 SVGAGI. This CDR3 spans 12 amino acids.

This clone was seen many times. The chain uses TRBV6-6 and TRBJ2-6; tentatively, D is TRBD2 (5 bases). The V and J ends lost 2 bases and 0 bases respectively, with 5 bases between them. The CDR3 runs to 15 residues. From germline, CDR1 is MNHNY and CDR2 SVGAGI (reference sequence). CDR3 sequence: CASSYRGSGANVLTF. The CDR3 DNA follows: TGTGCCAGCAGTTACCGGGGCTCTGGGGCCAACGTCCTGACTTTC.

The CDR3 loop reads CASSGGGVSNQPQHF. The CDR3 bases are TGTGCCAGCAGTGGTGGCGGGGTTAGCAATCAGCCCCAGCATTTT. The rearrangement uses TRBV5-5 and TRBJ1-5; no firm D call. The CDR3 is 15 residues long. CDR1 and CDR2 (germline): SGHKS, YYEKEE (reference sequence). V gave up 5 bases and J gave up 0 bases, with 12 bases separating them.

The genes are TRBV5-6 and TRBJ2-7; the D gene is possibly TRBD2 (5 bases). Deletions cut 4 bases from V and 7 bases from J, with 12 bases between. Germline V gene lookup returns CDR1 SGHDT and CDR2 YYEEEE. This CDR3 region has 12 residues. CDR3 residues: CASSRGEREQYF. CDR3 coding DNA: TGTGCCAGCAGCCGAGGAGAGCGGGAGCAGTACTTC. Looking up the rest from reference TRBV5-6 and TRBJ2-7 gives the full variable domain: DAGVTQSPTHLIKTRGQQVTLRCSPKSGHDTVSWYQQALGQGPQFIFQYYEEEERQRGNFPDRFSGHQFPNYSSELNVNALLLGDSALYLCASSRGEREQYFGPGTRLTVT.

In regard to this clone: This CDR3 is also generated by other DNA sequences in the sample. The chain combines TRBV5-1 with TRBJ1-1; possibly TRBD1 for D (6 bases). Germline V gene lookup returns CDR1 SGHRS and CDR2 YFSETQ. Trimming removed 4 bases at V and 4 bases at J, with 8 bases between. The CDR3 contains 12 residues. CDR3 sequence: CASSLRGTEAFF. The CDR3 DNA is TGCGCCAGCAGCCTCAGGGGCACTGAAGCTTTCTTT.

The chain combines TRBV5-4 with TRBJ2-3; 7 bases line up with TRBD1. Trimming at V came to 10 bases and at J to 6 bases, leaving 11 bases not matched to a gene. CDR3 length: 13 amino acids. In germline, CDR1 is SGHNT, CDR2 YYREEE (reference sequence). The CDR3 region is CAGLDRLGDTQYF. The CDR3 nucleotides read TGTGCCGGACTGGACAGGCTAGGGGATACGCAGTATTTT.

This clone showed up just a few times. The V call is TRBV2, the J call TRBJ1-1; unclear D gene. V dropped 7 bases and J dropped 1 base, with 10 bases sitting between them. CDR3 length: 13 residues. Germline V gives CDR1 SNHLY, CDR2 FYNNEI. CDR3 amino acids: CASMVNSNTEAFF. Here the CDR3 DNA reads TGTGCCAGCATGGTCAACTCGAACACTGAAGCTTTCTTT. Full variable domain (rest looked up from reference TRBV2 and TRBJ1-1): EPEVTQTPSHQVTQMGQEVILRCVPISNHLYFYWYRQILGQKVEFLVSFYNNEISEKSEIFDDQFSVERPDGSNFTLKIRSTKLEDSAMYFCASMVNSNTEAFFGQGTRLTVV.

The chain uses TRBV25-1 and TRBJ1-5; 7 bases agree with TRBD1. Per the germline V gene, CDR1 is MGHDK and CDR2 is SYGVNS. The CDR3 sequence is 15 residues long. Trimming cost V 1 base and J 6 bases; bases outside gene matches: 6. The CDR3 protein is CASSELDREGQPQHF. The CDR3 DNA reads TGTGCCAGCAGTGAATTAGACAGGGAAGGTCAGCCCCAGCATTTT.

This clone appeared many times. CDR3 DNA sequence: TGTGCCAGCAGTTTGGCGGTCAATCAGCCCCAGCATTTT. The encoded protein is CASSLAVNQPQHF. The genes are TRBV27 and TRBJ1-5, with D uncertain. From germline, CDR1 is MNHEY and CDR2 SMNVEV (reference sequence). The CDR3 has 13 amino acids. The germline V and J ends were trimmed by 3 bases and 3 bases, with 6 bases remaining between them.

The chain employs TRBV28 and TRBJ2-7; tentatively, D is TRBD2 (5 bases). The CDR3 consists of 13 residues. CDR1 MDHEN and CDR2 SYDVKM come from the germline V gene. The ends were cut back, 6 bases at V and 2 bases at J, with 11 bases in the middle. Here the CDR3 DNA reads TGTGCCAGCAGCGGACTCCTAACCTACGAGCAGTACTTC. Translated: CASSGLLTYEQYF.

This CDR3 reads CASSLGQGNTEAFF. The CDR3 DNA is TGTGCCAGCAGCCTCGGACAGGGGAACACTGAAGCTTTCTTT. The chain combines TRBV9 with TRBJ1-1; 8 positions match TRBD1. The CDR3 runs to 14 residues. With V trimmed by 4 bases and J by 1 base, 3 bases remained unmatched. Germline V gives CDR1 SGDLS, CDR2 YYNGEE.

V and J are TRBV24-1 and TRBJ2-3, with 10 bases aligning to TRBD2. The V segment lost 3 bases and the J segment 1 base; nucleotides outside the gene matches: 12. Germline V lookup: CDR1 KGHDR, CDR2 SFDVKD. This CDR3 has 19 amino acids. The CDR3 loop is CATSDPPFTSGIGTDTQYF. The DNA for the CDR3 is TGTGCCACCAGTGATCCACCCTTTACTAGCGGGATCGGCACAGATACGCAGTATTTT.

The chain links TRBV24-1 to TRBJ2-2; D may be TRBD1 (6 bases). CDR3 length equals 12 residues. V lost 7 bases and J lost 7, with 9 bases in between. In germline, CDR1 is KGHDR, CDR2 SFDVKD. DNA for the CDR3: TGTGCCACCAGACAGGGTGACGGGGAGCTGTTTTTT. The encoded protein is CATRQGDGELFF.